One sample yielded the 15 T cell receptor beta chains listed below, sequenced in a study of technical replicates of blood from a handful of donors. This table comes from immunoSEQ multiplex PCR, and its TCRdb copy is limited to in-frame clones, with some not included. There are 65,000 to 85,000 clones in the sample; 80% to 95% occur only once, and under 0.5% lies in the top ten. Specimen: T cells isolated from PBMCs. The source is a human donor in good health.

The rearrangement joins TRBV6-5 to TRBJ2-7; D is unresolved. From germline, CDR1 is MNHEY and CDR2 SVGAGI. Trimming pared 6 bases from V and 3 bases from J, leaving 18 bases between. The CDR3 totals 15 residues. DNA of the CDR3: TGTGCCAGCAGGGGTCGGTTATACGAGGTCTACGAGCAGTACTTC. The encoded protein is CASRGRLYEVYEQYF.

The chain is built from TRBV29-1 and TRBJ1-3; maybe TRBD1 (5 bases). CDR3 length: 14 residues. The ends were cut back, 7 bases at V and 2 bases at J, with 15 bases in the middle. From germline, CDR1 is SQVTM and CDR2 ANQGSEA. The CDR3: CSETGDWAGNTIYF. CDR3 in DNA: TGCAGCGAAACAGGAGATTGGGCTGGAAACACCATATATTTT.

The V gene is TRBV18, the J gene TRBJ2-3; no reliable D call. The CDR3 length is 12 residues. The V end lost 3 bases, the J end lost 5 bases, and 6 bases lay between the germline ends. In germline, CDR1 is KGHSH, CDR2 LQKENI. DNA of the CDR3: TGTGCCAGCTCACCTACAGAAGATACGCAGTATTTT. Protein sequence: CASSPTEDTQYF.

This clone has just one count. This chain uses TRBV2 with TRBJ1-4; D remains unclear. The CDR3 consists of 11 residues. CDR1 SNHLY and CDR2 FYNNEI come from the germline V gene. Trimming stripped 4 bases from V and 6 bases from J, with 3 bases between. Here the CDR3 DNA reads TGTGCCAGCAGTGGGCATGAAAAACTGTTTTTT. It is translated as CASSGHEKLFF.

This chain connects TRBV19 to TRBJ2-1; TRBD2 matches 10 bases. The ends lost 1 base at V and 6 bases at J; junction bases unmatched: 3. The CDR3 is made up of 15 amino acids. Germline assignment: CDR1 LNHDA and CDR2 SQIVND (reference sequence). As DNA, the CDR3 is TGTGCCAGTAGTATAGGGGGACTAGCGAGCAATGAGCAGTTCTTC. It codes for CASSIGGLASNEQFF.

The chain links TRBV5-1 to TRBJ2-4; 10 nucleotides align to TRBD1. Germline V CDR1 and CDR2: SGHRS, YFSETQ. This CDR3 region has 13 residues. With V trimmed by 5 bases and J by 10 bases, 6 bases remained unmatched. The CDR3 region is CASRTGGISIQYF. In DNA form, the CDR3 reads TGCGCCAGCAGGACAGGGGGCATCAGTATTCAGTACTTC.

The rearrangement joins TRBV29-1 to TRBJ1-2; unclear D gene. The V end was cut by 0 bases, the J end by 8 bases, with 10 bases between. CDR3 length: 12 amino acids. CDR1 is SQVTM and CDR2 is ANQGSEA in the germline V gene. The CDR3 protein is CSVEEAGKGYTF. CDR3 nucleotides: TGCAGCGTTGAAGAGGCAGGAAAAGGCTACACCTTC.

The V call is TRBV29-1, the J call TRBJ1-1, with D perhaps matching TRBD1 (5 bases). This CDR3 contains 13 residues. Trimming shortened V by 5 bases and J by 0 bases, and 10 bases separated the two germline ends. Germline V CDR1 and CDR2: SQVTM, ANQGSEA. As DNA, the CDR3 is TGCAGCGTTACTCCAGGGCTGAACACTGAAGCTTTCTTT. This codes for CSVTPGLNTEAFF.

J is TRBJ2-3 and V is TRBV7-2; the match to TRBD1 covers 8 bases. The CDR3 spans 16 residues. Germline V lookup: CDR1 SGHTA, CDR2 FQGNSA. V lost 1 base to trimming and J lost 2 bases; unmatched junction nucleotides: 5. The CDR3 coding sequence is TGTGCCAGCAGCTTAGTGGGACAGGTTTACACAGATACGCAGTATTTT. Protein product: CASSLVGQVYTDTQYF.

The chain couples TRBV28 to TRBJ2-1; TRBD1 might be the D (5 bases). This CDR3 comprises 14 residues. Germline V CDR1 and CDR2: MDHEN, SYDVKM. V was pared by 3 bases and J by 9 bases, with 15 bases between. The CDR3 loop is CASSFPPSRGEQFF. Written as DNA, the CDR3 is TGTGCCAGCAGTTTCCCACCTAGTAGGGGTGAGCAGTTCTTC. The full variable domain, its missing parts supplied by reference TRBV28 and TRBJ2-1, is DVKVTQSSRYLVKRTGEKVFLECVQDMDHENMFWYRQDPGLGLRLIYFSYDVKMKEKGDIPEGYSVSREKKERFSLILESASTNQTSMYLCASSFPPSRGEQFFGPGTRLTVL.

This CDR3 is CASSDSYEQYF. CDR3 bases: TGCGCCAGCAGTGACAGCTACGAGCAGTACTTC. The V call is TRBV10-2, the J call TRBJ2-7; D gene uncertain. Between the trimmed V and J ends, which lost 3 bases and 3 bases, there was a span of 3 bases. The CDR3 length is 11 residues. CDR1 is WSHSY, CDR2 SAAADI, per germline.

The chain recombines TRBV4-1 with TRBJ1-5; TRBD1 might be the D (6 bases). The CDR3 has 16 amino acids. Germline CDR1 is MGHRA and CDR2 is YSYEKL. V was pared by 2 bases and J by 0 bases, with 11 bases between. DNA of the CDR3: TGCGCCAGCAGCCAAAACAGGGTAGGTAGCAATCAGCCCCAGCATTTT. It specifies CASSQNRVGSNQPQHF.

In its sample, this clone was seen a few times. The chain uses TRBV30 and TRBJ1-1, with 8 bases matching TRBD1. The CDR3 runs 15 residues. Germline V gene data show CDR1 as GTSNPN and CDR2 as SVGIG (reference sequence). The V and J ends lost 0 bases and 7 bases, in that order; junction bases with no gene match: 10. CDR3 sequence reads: CAWSVLRQGTYEAFF. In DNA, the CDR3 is TGTGCCTGGAGTGTTTTACGACAGGGGACGTATGAAGCTTTCTTT.

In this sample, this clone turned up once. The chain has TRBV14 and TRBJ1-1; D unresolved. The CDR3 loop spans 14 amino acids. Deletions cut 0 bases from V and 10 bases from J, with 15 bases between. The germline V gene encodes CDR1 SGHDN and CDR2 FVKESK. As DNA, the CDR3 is TGTGCCAGCAGCCAAGATCGGTTCCGCTCTAGAGCTTTCTTT. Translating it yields CASSQDRFRSRAFF.

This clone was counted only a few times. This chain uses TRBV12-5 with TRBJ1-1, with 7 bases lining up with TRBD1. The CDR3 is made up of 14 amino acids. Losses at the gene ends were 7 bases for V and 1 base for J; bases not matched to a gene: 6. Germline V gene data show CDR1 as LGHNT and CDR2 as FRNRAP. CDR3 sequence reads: CASDRGPGNTEAFF. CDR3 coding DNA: TGTGCTAGTGACAGGGGCCCGGGGAACACTGAAGCTTTCTTT.